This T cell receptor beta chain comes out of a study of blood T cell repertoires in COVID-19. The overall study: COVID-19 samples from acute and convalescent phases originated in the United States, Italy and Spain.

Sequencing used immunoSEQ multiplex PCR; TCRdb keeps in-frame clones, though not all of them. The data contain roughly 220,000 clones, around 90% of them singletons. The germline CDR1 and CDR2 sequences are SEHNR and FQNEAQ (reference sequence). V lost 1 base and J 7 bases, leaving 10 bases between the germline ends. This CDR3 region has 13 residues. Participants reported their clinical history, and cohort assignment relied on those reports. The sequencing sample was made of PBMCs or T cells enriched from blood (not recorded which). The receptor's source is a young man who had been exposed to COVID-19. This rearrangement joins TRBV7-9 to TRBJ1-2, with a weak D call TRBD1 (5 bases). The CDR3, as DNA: TGTGCCAGCAGCTTAGGGGGACTAGGTGGCTACACCTTC. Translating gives CASSLGGLGGYTF.